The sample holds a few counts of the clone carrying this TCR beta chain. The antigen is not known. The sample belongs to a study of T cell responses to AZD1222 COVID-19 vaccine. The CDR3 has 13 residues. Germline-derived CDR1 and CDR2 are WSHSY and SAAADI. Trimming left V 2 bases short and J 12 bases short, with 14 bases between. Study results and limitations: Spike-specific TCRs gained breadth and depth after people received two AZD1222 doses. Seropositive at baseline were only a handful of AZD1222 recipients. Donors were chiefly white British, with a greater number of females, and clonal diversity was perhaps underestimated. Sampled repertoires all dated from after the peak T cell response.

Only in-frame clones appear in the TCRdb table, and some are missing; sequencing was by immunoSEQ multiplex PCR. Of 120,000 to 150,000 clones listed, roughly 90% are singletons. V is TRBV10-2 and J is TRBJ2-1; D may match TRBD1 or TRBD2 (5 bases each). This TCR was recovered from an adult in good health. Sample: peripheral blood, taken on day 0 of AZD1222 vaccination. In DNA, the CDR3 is TGCGCCAGCAGTGAGAATGGTGGGGGAAGGCAGTTCTTC. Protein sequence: CASSENGGGRQFF.